The subject of this entry is one TCR beta chain. The germline V gene has CDR1 SGHTA and CDR2 FQGNSA. The CDR3 has 18 residues. Trimming took 0 bases from V and 2 from J; bases not matched to a gene: 4. The data are from a study of control samples from healthy donors and cancer patients. Using immunoSEQ multiplex PCR, the repertoire was profiled, and TCRdb retains in-frame clones only, with some absent. The sample gives 350,000 to 450,000 clones, around nine tenths of which show up once; more than 6% is in the top ten. Material for sequencing was PBMCs. This TCR was sampled from a middle-aged man with head and neck cancer. The rearrangement links TRBV7-2 to TRBJ2-3, with TRBD2 matching 14 bases. In DNA form, the CDR3 reads TGTGCCAGCAGCTTAGCGGGACTAGCGGGGGATTACACAGATACGCAGTATTTT. Its translation: CASSLAGLAGDYTDTQYF.